These 9 T cell receptor beta chains were sequenced from one sample in a study of blood T cell repertoires in COVID-19. Generated by immunoSEQ multiplex PCR, the TCRdb table keeps only in-frame clones and is missing some. This sample has roughly 150,000 clones, with around nine tenths found just once. The sample comprised peripheral blood. Receptors originate from a woman in her 70s with COVID-19, enrolled during active disease.

Comment on this clone: Other nucleotide sequences in the sample specify the same CDR3. The V call is TRBV6-6, the J call TRBJ2-5; TRBD1 matches at 7 bases. The trim removed 0 bases at V and 3 bases at J, leaving 1 base unmatched. Germline-derived CDR1 and CDR2 are MNHNY and SVGAGI (reference sequence). The CDR3 runs to 14 residues. The CDR3 coding sequence is TGTGCCAGCAGTTACTCAGGGGGCGAAGAGACCCAGTACTTC. Translated: CASSYSGGEETQYF.

The chain carries TRBV11-2 and TRBJ2-3, with TRBD2 identical over 8 bases. Germline CDR1 SGHAT, CDR2 FQNNGV. The V segment lost 1 base and the J segment 6 bases; nucleotides outside the gene matches: 6. The CDR3 totals 15 residues. CDR3 residues: CASSLGRGAWDTQYF. DNA for the CDR3: TGTGCCAGCAGCTTAGGGCGGGGGGCTTGGGATACGCAGTATTTT.

The chain is built from TRBV19 and TRBJ2-1; D gene uncertain. Germline V gene lookup returns CDR1 LNHDA and CDR2 SQIVND (reference sequence). Trimming removed 3 bases from V and 2 bases from J, with 11 bases in between. The CDR3 has 15 residues. CDR3 DNA: TGTGCCAGTAGTATTGGTGACCGGGCCTACAATGAGCAGTTCTTC. Translated, it gives CASSIGDRAYNEQFF.

V gene TRBV19 combines with J gene TRBJ2-1, with 7 nucleotides matching TRBD1. V shed 8 bases, J shed 6 bases, and the junction held 10 bases outside the gene matches. The germline CDR1 and CDR2 sequences are LNHDA and SQIVND (reference sequence). This CDR3 spans 14 amino acids. CDR3 in DNA: TGTGCCAGTCGGGACAGCTCATGGAGCAATGAGCAGTTCTTC. It is translated as CASRDSSWSNEQFF.

The V and J genes are TRBV10-3 and TRBJ2-7; weak D call: TRBD1 (6 bases). The CDR3 runs 15 residues. Germline loops: CDR1 ENHRY, CDR2 SYGVKD. V was shortened by 2 bases and J by 3 bases, with 14 bases between the two germline ends. The DNA for the CDR3 is TGTGCCATCAGTGAGCCTGGGGGCGGGTTCTACGAGCAGTACTTC. Translation: CAISEPGGGFYEQYF.

This chain links TRBV3-1 (or the pseudogene TRBV3-2) with TRBJ2-5, with D tentatively TRBD1 (6 bases). Germline loops: CDR1 LGHDT, CDR2 YNNKEL (reference sequence). The CDR3 sequence is 15 residues long. The ends were cut back, 5 bases at V and 6 bases at J, with 19 bases in the middle. CDR3: CASSASRGFVKTQYF. In nucleotides, the CDR3 is TGTGCCAGCAGCGCGTCAAGGGGGTTCGTAAAGACCCAGTACTTC.

The chain carries TRBV2 and TRBJ1-3; a weak D match, TRBD1 (5 bases). Looked up from germline, CDR1 is SNHLY and CDR2 is FYNNEI. Between the trimmed V and J ends, which lost 8 bases and 0 bases, there was a span of 14 bases. The CDR3 is 15 residues long. CDR3 coding DNA: TGTGCCAGCCGGCAGGGTTCATACTCTGGAAACACCATATATTTT. It is translated as CASRQGSYSGNTIYF. The full variable domain, with the rest looked up from reference TRBV2 and TRBJ1-3, is EPEVTQTPSHQVTQMGQEVILRCVPISNHLYFYWYRQILGQKVEFLVSFYNNEISEKSEIFDDQFSVERPDGSNFTLKIRSTKLEDSAMYFCASRQGSYSGNTIYFGEGSWLTVV.

This chain connects TRBV9 to TRBJ1-3; 7 bases are a match to TRBD1. The CDR3 runs 16 residues. V lost 4 bases and J lost 2; bases outside the gene matches: 9. Germline V gene data show CDR1 as SGDLS and CDR2 as YYNGEE. CDR3 nucleotides: TGTGCCAGCAGCCCACGACAGGGTGCGACTGGAAACACCATATATTTT. Translating gives CASSPRQGATGNTIYF.

This clone was seen once. The chain employs TRBV4-1 and TRBJ2-2; 9 nucleotides match TRBD1. In germline, CDR1 is MGHRA, CDR2 YSYEKL. V lost 4 bases, J lost 4 bases, and 7 bases stayed unmatched. The CDR3 is 16 amino acids. Here the CDR3 reads CASSLRGTGSTGELFF. Written as DNA, the CDR3 is TGCGCCAGCAGCCTTAGGGGGACAGGGAGCACCGGGGAGCTGTTTTTT.